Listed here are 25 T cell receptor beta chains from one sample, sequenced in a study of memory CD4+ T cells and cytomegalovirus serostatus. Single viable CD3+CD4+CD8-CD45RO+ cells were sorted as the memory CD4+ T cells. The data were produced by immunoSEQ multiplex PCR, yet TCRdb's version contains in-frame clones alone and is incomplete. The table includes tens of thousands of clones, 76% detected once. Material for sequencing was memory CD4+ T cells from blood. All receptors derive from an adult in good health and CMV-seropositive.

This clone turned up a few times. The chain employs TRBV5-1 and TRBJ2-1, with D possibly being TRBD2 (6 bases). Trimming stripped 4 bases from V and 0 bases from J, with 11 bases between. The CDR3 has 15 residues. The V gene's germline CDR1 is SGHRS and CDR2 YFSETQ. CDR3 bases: TGCGCCAGCAGCCCCCGGACTAACTCCTACAATGAGCAGTTCTTC. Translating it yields CASSPRTNSYNEQFF.

CDR3 sequence reads: CASSDKRTDTQYF. CDR3 DNA: TGTGCCAGCAGTGACAAACGCACAGATACGCAGTATTTT. This chain connects TRBV6-1 to TRBJ2-3; D uncertain. V was pared by 3 bases and J by 1 base, with 5 bases between. This CDR3 region has 13 residues. Per germline, CDR1 MNHNS and CDR2 SASEGT.

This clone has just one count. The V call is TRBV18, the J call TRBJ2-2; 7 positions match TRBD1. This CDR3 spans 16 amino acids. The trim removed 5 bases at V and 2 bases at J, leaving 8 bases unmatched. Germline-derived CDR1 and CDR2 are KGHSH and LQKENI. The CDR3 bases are TGTGCCAGCTCAATTACCGGGACAGCTAACACCGGGGAGCTGTTTTTT. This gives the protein CASSITGTANTGELFF.

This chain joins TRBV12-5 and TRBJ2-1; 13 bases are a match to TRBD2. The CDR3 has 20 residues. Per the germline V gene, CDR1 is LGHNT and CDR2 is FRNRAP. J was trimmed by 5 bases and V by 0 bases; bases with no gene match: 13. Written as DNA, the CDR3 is TGTGCTAGTGGTTTGGTACACTCACTAGCGGGAGGGTCCTATCACAATGAGCAGTTCTTC. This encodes CASGLVHSLAGGSYHNEQFF.

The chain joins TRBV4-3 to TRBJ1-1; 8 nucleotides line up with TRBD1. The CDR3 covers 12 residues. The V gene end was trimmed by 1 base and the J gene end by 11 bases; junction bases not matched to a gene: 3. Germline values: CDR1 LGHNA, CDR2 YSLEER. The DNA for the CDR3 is TGCGCCAGCAGCCAAGGGACAGGGTCGGCTTTCTTT. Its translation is CASSQGTGSAFF.

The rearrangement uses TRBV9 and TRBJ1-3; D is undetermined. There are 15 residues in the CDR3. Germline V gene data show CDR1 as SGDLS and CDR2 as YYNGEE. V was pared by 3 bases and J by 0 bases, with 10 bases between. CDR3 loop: CASSGGDNSGNTIYF. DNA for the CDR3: TGTGCCAGCAGCGGTGGGGATAACTCTGGAAACACCATATATTTT.

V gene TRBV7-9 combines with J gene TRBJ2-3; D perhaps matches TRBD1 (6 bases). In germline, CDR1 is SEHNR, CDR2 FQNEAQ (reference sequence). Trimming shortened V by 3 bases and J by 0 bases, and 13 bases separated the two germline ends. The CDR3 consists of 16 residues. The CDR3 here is CASSFLQGSSTDTQYF. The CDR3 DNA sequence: TGTGCCAGCAGCTTTTTACAGGGCTCTAGCACAGATACGCAGTATTTT.

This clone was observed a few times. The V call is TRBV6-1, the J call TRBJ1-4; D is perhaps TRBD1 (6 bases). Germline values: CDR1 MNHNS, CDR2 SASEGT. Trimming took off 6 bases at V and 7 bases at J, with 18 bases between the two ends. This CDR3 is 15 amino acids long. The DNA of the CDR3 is TGTGCCAGCAGCCTAGGGGGGGGGCGCGGTGAAAAACTGTTTTTT. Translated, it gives CASSLGGGRGEKLFF.

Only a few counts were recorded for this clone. The CDR3 sequence is CSVGDVAGGATGELFF. CDR3 in DNA: TGCAGCGTTGGGGATGTGGCGGGGGGGGCCACCGGGGAGCTGTTTTTT. The chain is built from TRBV29-1 and TRBJ2-2; TRBD2 matches at 9 bases. Trimming took 4 bases from V and 4 from J; bases not matched to a gene: 10. The CDR3 is 16 residues long. Germline assignment: CDR1 SQVTM and CDR2 ANQGSEA.

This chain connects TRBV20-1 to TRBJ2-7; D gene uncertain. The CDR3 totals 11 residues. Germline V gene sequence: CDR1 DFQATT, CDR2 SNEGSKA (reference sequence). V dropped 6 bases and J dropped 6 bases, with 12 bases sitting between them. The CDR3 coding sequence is TGCAGTGCAAAACAAGCGACCGAGCAGTACTTC. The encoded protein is CSAKQATEQYF.

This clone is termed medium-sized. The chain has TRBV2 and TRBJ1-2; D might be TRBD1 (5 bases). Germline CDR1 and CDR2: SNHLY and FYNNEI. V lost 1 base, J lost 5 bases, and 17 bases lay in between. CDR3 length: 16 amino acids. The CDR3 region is CASSEGDPDLGYGYTF. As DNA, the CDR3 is TGTGCCAGCAGTGAAGGGGACCCGGATTTAGGTTATGGCTACACCTTC.

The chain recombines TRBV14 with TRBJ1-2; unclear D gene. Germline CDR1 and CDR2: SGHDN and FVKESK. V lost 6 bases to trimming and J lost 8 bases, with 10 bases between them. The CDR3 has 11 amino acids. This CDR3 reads CASRSAGGYTF. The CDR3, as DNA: TGTGCCAGCAGAAGTGCGGGCGGCTACACCTTC.

The CDR3 coding sequence is TGTGCCAGCAGCGGCCGGGATAGGCAGTACAATGAGCAGTTCTTC. The encoded protein is CASSGRDRQYNEQFF. The rearrangement uses TRBV9 and TRBJ2-1; D is possibly TRBD2 (5 bases). CDR3 size: 15 residues. Germline V lookup: CDR1 SGDLS, CDR2 YYNGEE. V was clipped by 3 bases and J by 4 bases, with 14 bases between them.

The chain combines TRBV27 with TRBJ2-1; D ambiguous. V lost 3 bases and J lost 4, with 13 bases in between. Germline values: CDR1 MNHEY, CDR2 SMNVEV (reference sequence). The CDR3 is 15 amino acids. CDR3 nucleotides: TGTGCCAGCAGTTTTAGGGTGGTTGGGTACAATGAGCAGTTCTTC. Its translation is CASSFRVVGYNEQFF.

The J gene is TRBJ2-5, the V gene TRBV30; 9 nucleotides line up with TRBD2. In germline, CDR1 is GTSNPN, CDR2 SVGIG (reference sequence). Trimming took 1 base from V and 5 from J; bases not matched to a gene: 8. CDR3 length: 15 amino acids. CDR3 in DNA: TGTGCCTGGAGTGCTAGCGGGGTTCTCCGGGAGACCCAGTACTTC. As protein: CAWSASGVLRETQYF.

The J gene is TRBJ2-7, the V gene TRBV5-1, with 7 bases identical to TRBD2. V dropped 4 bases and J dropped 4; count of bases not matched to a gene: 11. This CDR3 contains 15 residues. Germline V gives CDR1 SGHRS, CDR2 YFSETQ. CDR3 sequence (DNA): TGCGCCAGCAGCGCCCAGGGCGGGGGTGAATACGAGCAGTACTTC. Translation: CASSAQGGGEYEQYF. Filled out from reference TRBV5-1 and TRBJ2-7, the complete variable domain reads KAGVTQTPRYLIKTRGQQVTLSCSPISGHRSVSWYQQTPGQGLQFLFEYFSETQRNKGNFPGRFSGRQFSNSRSEMNVSTLELGDSALYLCASSAQGGGEYEQYFGPGTRLTVT.

The CDR3 nucleotides read TGTGCCAGCATCCACGATTATAGCAATCAGCCCCAGCATTTT. Translation: CASIHDYSNQPQHF. The chain is built from TRBV6-1 and TRBJ1-5; D unresolved. Germline assignment: CDR1 MNHNS and CDR2 SASEGT. The CDR3 is 14 residues long. V lost 7 bases and J lost 0, with 10 bases in between.

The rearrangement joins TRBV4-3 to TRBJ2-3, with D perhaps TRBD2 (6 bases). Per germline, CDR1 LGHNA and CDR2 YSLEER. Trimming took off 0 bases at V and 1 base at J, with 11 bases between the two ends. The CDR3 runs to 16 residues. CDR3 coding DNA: TGCGCCAGCAGCCAAGAGTTGGCTAGCGGCACAGATACGCAGTATTTT. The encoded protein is CASSQELASGTDTQYF.

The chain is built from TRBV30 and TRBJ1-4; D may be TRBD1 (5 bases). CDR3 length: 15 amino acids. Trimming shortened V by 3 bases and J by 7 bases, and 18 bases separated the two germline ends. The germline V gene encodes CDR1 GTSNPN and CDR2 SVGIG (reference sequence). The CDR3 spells CAWSRPGPRGEKLFF. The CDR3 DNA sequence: TGTGCCTGGAGCCGACCGGGGCCCCGAGGTGAAAAACTGTTTTTT.

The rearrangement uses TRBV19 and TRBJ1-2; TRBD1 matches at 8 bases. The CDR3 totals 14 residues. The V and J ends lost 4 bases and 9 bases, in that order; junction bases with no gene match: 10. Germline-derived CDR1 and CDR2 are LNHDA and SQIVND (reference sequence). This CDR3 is CASSRDRLSGSYTF. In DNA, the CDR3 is TGTGCCAGTAGTAGGGACAGGCTTTCCGGAAGCTACACCTTC.

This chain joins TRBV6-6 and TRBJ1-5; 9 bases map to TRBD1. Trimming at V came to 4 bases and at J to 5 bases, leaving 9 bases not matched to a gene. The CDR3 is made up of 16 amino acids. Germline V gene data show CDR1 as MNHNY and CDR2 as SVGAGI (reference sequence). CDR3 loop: CASSSGTGPLYQPQHF. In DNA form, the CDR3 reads TGTGCCAGCAGTTCGGGGACAGGGCCATTATATCAGCCCCAGCATTTT.

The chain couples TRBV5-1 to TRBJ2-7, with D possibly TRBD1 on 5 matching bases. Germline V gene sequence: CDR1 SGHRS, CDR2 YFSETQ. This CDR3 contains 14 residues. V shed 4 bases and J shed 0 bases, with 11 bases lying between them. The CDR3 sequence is CASSRIGVSYEQYF. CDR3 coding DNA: TGCGCCAGCAGCCGCATAGGGGTCTCCTACGAGCAGTACTTC.

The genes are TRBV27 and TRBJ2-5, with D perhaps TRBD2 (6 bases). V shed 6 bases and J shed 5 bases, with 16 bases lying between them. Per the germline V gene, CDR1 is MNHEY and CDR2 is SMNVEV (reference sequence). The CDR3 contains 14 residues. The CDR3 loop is CASSRRDPGETQYF. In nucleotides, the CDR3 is TGTGCCAGCAGCCGGCGGGACCCCGGGGAGACCCAGTACTTC.

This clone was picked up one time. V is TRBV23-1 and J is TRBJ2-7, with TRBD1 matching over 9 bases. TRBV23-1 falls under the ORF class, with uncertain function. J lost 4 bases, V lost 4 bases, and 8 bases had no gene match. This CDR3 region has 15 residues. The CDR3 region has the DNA TGCGCCAGCAGTCGAACGGGACAGGGACAATACGAGCAGTACTTC. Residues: CASSRTGQGQYEQYF.

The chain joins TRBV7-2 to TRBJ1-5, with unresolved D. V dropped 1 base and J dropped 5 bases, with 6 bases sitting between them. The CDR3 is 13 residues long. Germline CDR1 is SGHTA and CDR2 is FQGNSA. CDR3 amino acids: CASSLGGHQPQHF. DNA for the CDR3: TGTGCCAGCAGCTTAGGGGGTCATCAGCCCCAGCATTTT. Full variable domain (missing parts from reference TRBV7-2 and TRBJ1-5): GAGVSQSPSNKVTEKGKDVELRCDPISGHTALYWYRQSLGQGLEFLIYFQGNSAPDKSGLPSDRFSAERTGGSVSTLTIQRTQQEDSAVYLCASSLGGHQPQHFGDGTRLSIL.